These T cell receptor beta chains were read from a single sample in a study of T cell repertoires in cytomegalovirus infection. One entry per CDR3 protein, called by TCRdb with MiXCR from the reads. The sample lists roughly 800,000 distinct CDR3 sequences, roughly 28% occurring once. Their cognate antigens are unknown. Sequenced here: cultured CD8+ T cells from PBMCs, sampled from culture after CMV antigen stimulation. These receptors were obtained from a human donor in good health (CMV status not recorded). Some clones in this sample may be carry-over from other donors' samples. The CDR3 runs from the conserved cysteine through the conserved F or W. D genes are given only for firm matches. Rows give clone size only sometimes, using once, few, many, or a class for an expanded clone.

NA | TRBJ1-2 | TRBV25-1 | few | TGTGCCAGCAGTGAATATTATGATCCAGGGGCAACTTTTAACTATGGCTACACCTTC | CASSEYYDPGATFNYGYTF
TRBD1 | TRBJ2-2 | TRBV7-6 | NA | TGTGCCAGCAGCCCAAGACAGGGGGCCGGGGAGCTGTTTTTT | CASSPRQGAGELFF
TRBD1 | TRBJ2-2 | TRBV25-1 | NA | TGTGCCAGCAGTAACCCAGGGGGCATAACCGGGGAGCTGTTTTTT | CASSNPGGITGELFF
NA | TRBJ1-5 | TRBV12-3/TRBV12-4 | NA | TGTGCCAGCAGTTCGGACAGTTCGTGGAGCAATCAGCCCCAGCATTTT | CASSSDSSWSNQPQHF
TRBD1 | TRBJ1-2 | TRBV2 | few | TGTGCCAGCAGTGAATACGGGCAGGGGGCCGGTTATGGCTACACCTTC | CASSEYGQGAGYGYTF
NA | TRBJ1-3 | TRBV24-1 | few | TGTGCCACCAGTGCAGCAGCTGGAAACACCATATATTTT | CATSAAAGNTIYF
TRBD1 | TRBJ2-5 | TRBV7-2 | many | TGTGCCAGCAGCTTAGAAACAGGGGAAGAGACCCAGTACTTC | CASSLETGEETQYF
TRBD2 | TRBJ2-5 | TRBV7-6 | many | TGTGCCAGCAGCTTAGTCGCTAGCGGGGGTTTAGAGACCCAGTACTTC | CASSLVASGGLETQYF
TRBD2 | TRBJ2-3 | TRBV5-1 | few | TGCGCCAGCAGCTTGGCCGTGGCGGGGGGTGCCACAGATACGCAGTATTTT | CASSLAVAGGATDTQYF
NA | TRBJ1-1 | TRBV20-1 | NA | TGCAGTGCTAGATACACGAACACTGAAGCTTTCTTT | CSARYTNTEAFF
NA | TRBJ1-1 | TRBV12-3/TRBV12-4 | NA | TGTGCCAGCACCCATTCCCAACAGGAGACTGGCACTGAAGCTTTCTTT | CASTHSQQETGTEAFF
NA | TRBJ2-3 | TRBV7-6 | few | TGTGCCAGCAGCTTAGTCCCTAGCAAAGCAGATACGCAGTATTTT | CASSLVPSKADTQYF
NA | TRBJ2-2 | TRBV6-2/TRBV6-3 | NA | TGTGCCAGCAGTTACTCGTATCCCATCAGGGGGGCGCGGACCGGGGAGCTGTTTTTT | CASSYSYPIRGARTGELFF
TRBD1 | TRBJ2-1 | TRBV7-8 | many | TGTGCCAGCAGCTTAGACAGGGCAGGGGGCAGGAGGAATGAGCAGTTCTTC | CASSLDRAGGRRNEQFF
NA | TRBJ2-1 | TRBV7-2 | many | TGTGCCAGCAGCTTATCGGGGGAACGGGATGAGCAGTTCTTC | CASSLSGERDEQFF
NA | TRBJ2-7 | TRBV13 | NA | TGTGCCAGCAGCTTACAGGCGAGCTCCTACGAGCAGTACTTC | CASSLQASSYEQYF
NA | TRBJ2-1 | TRBV12-3/TRBV12-4 | NA | TGTGCCAGCAGTTTTTTACTTGGGGGGGGCTACGACAGGGACAATGAGCAGTTCTTC | CASSFLLGGGYDRDNEQFF
NA | TRBJ2-1 | TRBV11-3 | few | TGTGCCAGCAGCTTTAGGGGCCGGGAGCAGTTCTTC | CASSFRGREQFF
NA | TRBJ1-5 | TRBV24-1 | NA | TGTGCCACCAGTGGGGGACGGAGCAATCAGCCCCAGCATTTT | CATSGGRSNQPQHF
NA | TRBJ2-2 | TRBV11-1 | NA | TGTGCCAGCAGCCCAAATCCGAACACCGGGGAGCTGTTTTTT | CASSPNPNTGELFF
NA | TRBJ1-1 | TRBV15 | NA | TGTGCCACCAGCAGACGCACTGAAGCTTTCTTT | CATSRRTEAFF
NA | TRBJ1-5 | TRBV7-2 | many | TGTGCCAGCAGCTTAGAGGAGGGGTATCAGCCCCAGCATTTT | CASSLEEGYQPQHF
NA | TRBJ1-6 | TRBV6-6 | few | TGTGCCAGCACCCAGGGACCGGGAATCCCCCTCCACTTT | CASTQGPGIPLHF
NA | TRBJ1-1 | TRBV10-3 | once | TGTGCCATCATCTTTGAGGGCGAGGAGACTGAAGCTTTCTTT | CAIIFEGEETEAFF
TRBD2 | TRBJ2-1 | TRBV7-3 | few | TGTGCCAGCAGTCAACCCCCGCCGCGCGGGGGCTCCTACAATGAGCAGTTCTTC | CASSQPPPRGGSYNEQFF
NA | TRBJ1-5 | TRBV4-1 | many | TGCGCCAGCAGCCAAATTGCCCCCCTGGGCAATCAGCCCCAGCATTTT | CASSQIAPLGNQPQHF
NA | TRBJ1-6 | TRBV7-6 | NA | TGTGCCAGCAGCTTAGGGGTGGAATCACCCCTCCACTTT | CASSLGVESPLHF
NA | TRBJ2-3 | TRBV7-9 | NA | TGTGCCAGCCGGGACGGAAGCACAGATACGCAGTATTTT | CASRDGSTDTQYF
TRBD2 | TRBJ2-3 | TRBV7-2 | many | TGTGCCAGCAGCTTAGGGGTGGGGGGGGAAGCAGATACGCAGTATTTT | CASSLGVGGEADTQYF
NA | TRBJ2-3 | TRBV27 | NA | TGTGCCAGCAGTCCCCCCCGGCACAATACGCAGTATTTT | CASSPPRHNTQYF
TRBD1 | TRBJ1-1 | TRBV7-8 | few | TGTGCCAGCAGCCCCTACACAGGGGGAGGCGGCACTGAAGCTTTCTTT | CASSPYTGGGGTEAFF
TRBD1 | TRBJ2-2 | TRBV7-2 | many | TGTGCCAGCAGCTTCCATCCGGGACAGGTTAACACCGGGGAGCTGTTTTTT | CASSFHPGQVNTGELFF
TRBD2 | TRBJ2-3 | TRBV7-2 | many | TGTGCCAGCAGCTTACTTATAGGCGGGGGGGCTTCAGATACGCAGTATTTT | CASSLLIGGGASDTQYF
NA | TRBJ1-2 | TRBV7-9 | NA | TGTGCCAGCAGCTTGAGGGTGGACGGCTACACCTTC | CASSLRVDGYTF
TRBD1 | TRBJ2-3 | TRBV5-8 | once | TGTGCCAGCAGCCTCCGGACAGGGGGGGCAGATACGCAGTATTTT | CASSLRTGGADTQYF
NA | TRBJ2-1 | TRBV4-1 | NA | TGCGCCAGCAGCCTAAGCCAGGTGGGCGGCACCGACAATGAGCAGTTCTTC | CASSLSQVGGTDNEQFF
TRBD1 | TRBJ1-1 | TRBV7-9 | NA | TGTGCCAGCAGCTTAAATCCGGGACAGGGCATGAACACTGAAGCTTTCTTT | CASSLNPGQGMNTEAFF
TRBD1 | TRBJ2-1 | TRBV2 | NA | TGTGCCAGCAGTGACCCGGACAGGGGGGCCTACAATGAGCAGTTCTTC | CASSDPDRGAYNEQFF
NA | TRBJ2-1 | TRBV10-2 | few | TGCGCCAGCAGTGACCCTAGCAAGGAAAGCTCCTACAATGAGCAGTTCTTC | CASSDPSKESSYNEQFF
TRBD2 | TRBJ2-1 | TRBV4-1 | NA | TGCGCCAGCAGCCAGGAGGGACTAGGAGTGTACAATGAGCAGTTCTTC | CASSQEGLGVYNEQFF
TRBD1 | TRBJ2-5 | TRBV28 | NA | TGTGCCAGCAGTTTACCCATTCCCCGGGACAGGGTGAGGGAGACCCAGTGCTTC | CASSLPIPRDRVRETQCF
NA | TRBJ2-1 | TRBV20-1 | NA | TGCAGTGCTAGAGGGACGGTCTACAATGAGCAGTTCTTC | CSARGTVYNEQFF
NA | TRBJ2-1 | TRBV7-2 | many | TGTGCCAGCAGCTTATATCAATCAAGGGAACAGTTCTTC | CASSLYQSREQFF
NA | TRBJ1-1 | TRBV6-6 | few | TGTGCCAGCAGTTTGATACAGGGTATGAACACTGAAGCTTTCTTT | CASSLIQGMNTEAFF
NA | TRBJ1-5 | TRBV4-3 | few | TGCGCCAGCAGCCAAGATCGGTGGGGAAGTGGCAATCAGCCCCAGCATTTT | CASSQDRWGSGNQPQHF
NA | TRBJ1-2 | TRBV14 | NA | TGTGCCAGCAGCCGAAGGGTGGTTCCTAGGTTTGACAGTGGCTACACCTTC | CASSRRVVPRFDSGYTF
NA | TRBJ1-4 | TRBV6-5 | NA | TGTGCCAGCAGTTACTCAGGGAGGACTAATGAAAAACTGTTTTTT | CASSYSGRTNEKLFF
NA | TRBJ2-3 | TRBV13 | NA | TGTGCCAGCCGATCATGGCAGGCCACAGATACGCAGTATTTT | CASRSWQATDTQYF
NA | TRBJ1-1 | TRBV7-8 | many | TGTGCCAGCAGCTTAGGCACAATGGCTGAAGCTTTCTTT | CASSLGTMAEAFF
TRBD2 | TRBJ2-5 | TRBV12-5 | NA | TGTGCTAGTGGTTTGGTCCAGCGGGGGCCAGAAGAGACCCAGTACTTC | CASGLVQRGPEETQYF
NA | TRBJ1-2 | TRBV6-1 | many | TGTGCCAGCAGTTCGGGTCGCCTTAACTATGGCTACACCTTC | CASSSGRLNYGYTF
TRBD2 | TRBJ2-1 | TRBV3-1 | NA | TGTGCCAGCAGCCAACCGCGGGGGGCCCGGTACAATGAGCAGTTCTTC | CASSQPRGARYNEQFF
NA | TRBJ1-3 | TRBV11-2 | NA | TGTGCCAGCAGCTTAGATTTTACGGACGAGTCTGGAAACACCATATATTTT | CASSLDFTDESGNTIYF